This is a list of T cell receptor beta chains from one sample in a study of T cells in Graves' hyperthyroidism and ophthalmopathy. TCRdb re-called the multiplex PCR reads with MiXCR, one entry per CDR3 protein. This sample has more than 500,000 distinct CDR3 sequences; 12% to 15% occur once, and the top ten carry approximately 15%. Sequenced material: blood. The source of these receptors is a woman between 40 and 50 years old with Graves' hyperthyroidism. The CDR3 runs from the conserved cysteine through the conserved F or W. D genes are given only for firm matches. A row's size may be missing; if present it is once, few, many or a size class.

.	TRBV7-9	many	TRBJ2-3	TGTGCCAGCAGCGCTATCACAGATACGCAGTATTTT	CASSAITDTQYF
.	TRBV4-2	few	TRBJ2-5	TGTGCCAGCAGCCAAGATCGGGCCCGGGAGATAGAGACCCAGTACTTC	CASSQDRAREIETQYF
TRBD2	TRBV28	many	TRBJ2-1	TGTGCCAGCAGTTCCGGGACTAGCGGGAGGGTACGTGAGCAGTTCTTC	CASSSGTSGRVREQFF
.	TRBV7-2	many	TRBJ2-1	TGTGCCAGCAGCGATCCCGGGAGGCAGGGGGGGGAGCAGTTCTTC	CASSDPGRQGGEQFF
.	TRBV12-3/TRBV12-4	.	TRBJ1-2	TGTGCCAGCAGAACCCGACCCGCGGGTGGCTACACCTTC	CASRTRPAGGYTF
TRBD1	TRBV29-1	.	TRBJ1-1	TGCAGCGTTAGCGCCAGGGGGCGTAATCCTGAAGCTTTCTTT	CSVSARGRNPEAFF
TRBD2	TRBV6-1	many	TRBJ2-7	TGTGCCAGCAGTACTTGGGGGACTAGCGGGTTCTACGAGCAGTACTTC	CASSTWGTSGFYEQYF
TRBD2	TRBV20-1	many	TRBJ2-5	TGCAGTGCTAGAGATCTGGGCGGGAGCGTTTTAGAGACCCAGTACTTC	CSARDLGGSVLETQYF
.	TRBV5-6	few	TRBJ1-2	TGTGCCAGCAGCTTGGCGAGTATGGGTCTGTATGGCCACACCTTC	CASSLASMGLYGHTF
TRBD1	TRBV30	many	TRBJ2-7	TGTGCCTGGAGCCTCGGACAGGGGCCCTACGAGCAGTACTTC	CAWSLGQGPYEQYF
.	TRBV7-6	many	TRBJ2-6	TGTGCCAGCAGCTTAGCAGGGGGGAGCTCTGGGGCCAACGTCCTGACTTTC	CASSLAGGSSGANVLTF
.	TRBV12-3/TRBV12-4	many	TRBJ2-2	TGTGCCAGCACCCCAGGGGTTTCTAACACCGGGGAGCTGTTTTTT	CASTPGVSNTGELFF
.	TRBV7-9	.	TRBJ2-2	TGTGCCAGCAGCTGGGGGCAGAACACCGGGGAGCTGTTTTTT	CASSWGQNTGELFF
.	TRBV6-1	.	TRBJ2-3	TGTGCCAGCAGTGCCCAGGGACCGCCCCCCGATACGCAGTATTTT	CASSAQGPPPDTQYF
.	TRBV11-2	many	TRBJ2-7	TGTGCCAGCAGCCCTCCCGCCTCCTACGAGCAGTACTTC	CASSPPASYEQYF
TRBD1	TRBV20-1	.	TRBJ2-7	TGCAGTGCTAGAGGGGACAGGACCTCCTACGAGCAGTACTTC	CSARGDRTSYEQYF
TRBD2	TRBV5-5	.	TRBJ2-2	TGTGCCAGCAGCTCCTCCCGGACAGCGGGAGGAGGCACCGGGGAGCTGTTTTTT	CASSSSRTAGGGTGELFF
TRBD1	TRBV12-3/TRBV12-4	many	TRBJ1-5	TGTGCCAGCAGTTTGAGGGACAGGGTTTATCAGCCCCAGCATTTT	CASSLRDRVYQPQHF
.	TRBV3-1	many	TRBJ1-2	TGTGCCAGCAGCCAGGCAGCAGCTAACTATGGCTACACCTTC	CASSQAAANYGYTF
.	TRBV2	many	TRBJ2-3	TGTGCCAGCAGGGGGACAACCTATTACACAGATACGCAGTATTTT	CASRGTTYYTDTQYF
TRBD2	TRBV3-1	many	TRBJ2-1	TGTGCCAGCAGCCACATTCTAGCGGGAGTGAGAAATGAGCAGTTCTTC	CASSHILAGVRNEQFF
.	TRBV27	many	TRBJ2-3	TGTGCCAGCAGTTCCCGCGCAGATACGCAGTATTTT	CASSSRADTQYF
.	TRBV3-1	few	TRBJ2-4	TGTGCCAGCAGCCAATCTGGGTCGAAAAACATTCAGTACTTC	CASSQSGSKNIQYF
TRBD2	TRBV20-1	.	TRBJ2-1	TGCAGCGGTCTAGCGGGACTCTCCTACAATGAGCAGTTCTTC	CSGLAGLSYNEQFF
.	TRBV18	few	TRBJ2-2	TGTGCCAGCTCACCACAGGGACACCTATTGAACACCGGGGAGCTGTTTTTT	CASSPQGHLLNTGELFF
TRBD2	TRBV12-3/TRBV12-4	.	TRBJ2-1	TGTGCCAGCAGTTTACGGATTAGCGGGAGACCCTACAATGAGCAGTTCTTC	CASSLRISGRPYNEQFF